The rows below give T cell receptor beta chains drawn from one sample of a study of cytomegalovirus exposure and HLA in healthy donors. Only in-frame clones appear in the TCRdb table, and some are missing; sequencing was by immunoSEQ multiplex PCR. Of some 150,000 clones in the sample, more than 70% were seen once. The sample consisted of PBMCs. The receptors here all came from a woman aged 40 to 50 in good health and CMV-seropositive. The CDR3 runs from the conserved cysteine through the conserved F or W. D genes are given only for firm matches. Expanded clones are given a class, and other clones once, few, many or no size at all.

clone_size	v_call	d_call	j_call	cdr3_aa	cdr3_nt
once	TRBV13	.	TRBJ1-4	CASSLKTGGVHEKLFF	TGTGCCAGCAGCCTAAAGACGGGGGGGGTACATGAAAAACTGTTTTTT
.	TRBV5-1	TRBD1	TRBJ1-5	CASSIQGGSNQPQHF	TGCGCCAGCAGCATACAGGGGGGGAGCAATCAGCCCCAGCATTTT
once	TRBV30	TRBD1	TRBJ2-1	CAWRPTRGRRVDEQFF	TGTGCCTGGAGGCCGACGAGGGGGCGACGAGTCGATGAGCAGTTCTTC
.	TRBV15	TRBD1	TRBJ2-7	CATSRSTGAYEQYF	TGTGCCACCAGCAGAAGTACAGGGGCCTACGAGCAGTACTTC
.	TRBV28	TRBD1	TRBJ1-4	CASRETGTVYEKLFF	TGTGCCAGCAGGGAAACCGGGACAGTCTACGAAAAACTGTTTTTT
few	TRBV6-4	.	TRBJ2-1	CASSVDSSYNEQFF	TGTGCCAGCAGTGTGGACAGCTCCTACAATGAGCAGTTCTTC
.	TRBV6-1	.	TRBJ1-5	CASSDTGGRQPQHF	TGTGCCAGCAGTGACACGGGAGGAAGGCAGCCCCAGCATTTT
.	TRBV28	.	TRBJ1-4	CASSLFGTLYEKLFF	TGTGCCAGCAGTTTATTCGGGACATTATACGAAAAACTGTTTTTT
few	TRBV4-1	TRBD2	TRBJ2-7	CASSQDVGGSDEQYF	TGCGCCAGCAGCCAAGATGTCGGGGGGTCCGACGAGCAGTACTTC
.	TRBV7-9	TRBD1	TRBJ2-7	CASSLAFGQETYEQYF	TGTGCCAGCAGCTTAGCCTTCGGACAGGAAACCTACGAGCAGTACTTC
.	TRBV9	TRBD2	TRBJ2-1	CASSVAGGPQNEQFF	TGTGCCAGCAGCGTAGCGGGAGGGCCACAAAATGAGCAGTTCTTC
.	TRBV5-4	.	TRBJ2-6	CASSWWAGAAGANVLTF	TGTGCCAGCAGCTGGTGGGCAGGGGCCGCTGGGGCCAACGTCCTGACTTTC
.	TRBV29-1	TRBD2	TRBJ2-1	CSVEVGAGGGNEQFF	TGCAGCGTTGAGGTGGGAGCGGGAGGAGGGAATGAGCAGTTCTTC
.	TRBV19	.	TRBJ2-1	CASSIGANEQFF	TGTGCCAGTAGTATCGGAGCCAATGAGCAGTTCTTC
.	TRBV7-9	TRBD1	TRBJ2-1	CASSLTGQGGNEQFF	TGTGCCAGCAGCTTAACAGGACAGGGGGGCAATGAGCAGTTCTTC
.	TRBV28	.	TRBJ1-1	CASSYNLEAFF	TGTGCCAGCAGTTACAACCTTGAAGCTTTCTTT
.	TRBV9	.	TRBJ2-7	CASSPRGHGGGVLGEQYF	TGTGCCAGCAGCCCCAGGGGCCATGGGGGAGGGGTTCTTGGGGAGCAGTACTTC
.	TRBV18	.	TRBJ2-3	CASSTTGSTDTQYF	TGTGCCAGCTCTACCACCGGGAGCACAGATACGCAGTATTTT
.	TRBV5-1	.	TRBJ2-1	CASSLVAGGTGGGNEQFF	TGCGCCAGCAGCTTGGTCGCAGGGGGCACGGGAGGCGGAAATGAGCAGTTCTTC
.	TRBV2	.	TRBJ2-7	CASSDAGAGYEQYF	TGTGCCAGCAGTGACGCGGGGGCGGGATACGAGCAGTACTTC
.	TRBV9	.	TRBJ2-7	CASSVDVSRSEQYF	TGTGCCAGCAGCGTAGATGTGTCGAGGAGCGAGCAGTACTTC
.	TRBV7-8	.	TRBJ1-4	CASSPEWDSTNEKLFF	TGTGCCAGCAGCCCAGAGTGGGACTCAACTAATGAAAAACTGTTTTTT
.	TRBV18	TRBD1	TRBJ1-1	CASSPPVNRGNTEAFF	TGTGCCAGCTCACCACCGGTTAACAGGGGGAACACTGAAGCTTTCTTT
.	TRBV27	.	TRBJ1-1	CASSLGGEAFF	TGTGCCAGCAGTTTAGGCGGGGAAGCTTTCTTT
.	TRBV6-1	TRBD1	TRBJ2-7	CASSDIPGQYEQYF	TGTGCCAGCAGTGATATACCGGGACAGTACGAGCAGTACTTC
.	TRBV7-8	TRBD1	TRBJ2-7	CASSHPGTGVEQYF	TGTGCCAGCAGCCATCCCGGGACAGGGGTCGAGCAGTACTTC
.	TRBV2	TRBD1	TRBJ1-1	CASSGQGNTEAFF	TGTGCCAGCAGCGGACAGGGGAACACTGAAGCTTTCTTT
few	TRBV19	TRBD2	TRBJ2-7	CASSISSGKYEQYF	TGTGCCAGTAGTATTAGTAGCGGGAAGTACGAGCAGTACTTC
.	TRBV9	.	TRBJ1-4	CASNAGGWLFF	TGTGCCAGCAACGCGGGAGGTTGGTTGTTTTTT
once	TRBV15	.	TRBJ2-1	CATSGLSGYSYNEQFF	TGTGCCACCAGCGGTTTAAGCGGATACTCCTACAATGAGCAGTTCTTC
few	TRBV29-1	TRBD2	TRBJ2-1	CSVEPPLAGGPYNEQFF	TGCAGCGTTGAACCCCCACTAGCGGGAGGCCCATACAATGAGCAGTTCTTC
once	TRBV18	.	TRBJ1-1	CASSPEGHPYTEAFF	TGTGCCAGCTCCCCAGAAGGACACCCATACACTGAAGCTTTCTTT
.	TRBV27	TRBD1	TRBJ1-1	CASQPGQGASEAFF	TGTGCCAGCCAACCGGGACAGGGGGCCTCTGAAGCTTTCTTT
.	TRBV15	.	TRBJ2-7	CATSREGSRSYEQYF	TGTGCCACCAGCAGAGAAGGCTCGAGGTCCTACGAGCAGTACTTC
once	TRBV9	TRBD2	TRBJ2-1	CASSTTSGTYNEQFF	TGTGCCAGCAGTACAACTAGCGGGACTTACAATGAGCAGTTCTTC
.	TRBV27	.	TRBJ2-1	CASSFWSSYNEQFF	TGTGCCAGCAGTTTCTGGAGCTCCTACAATGAGCAGTTCTTC
few	TRBV5-8	.	TRBJ1-2	CASSPTAYVEYGYTF	TGTGCCAGCAGCCCGACAGCGTACGTAGAGTATGGCTACACCTTC
.	TRBV10-1	TRBD2	TRBJ2-3	CASSVAGEGTDTQYF	TGCGCCAGCAGCGTAGCGGGAGAGGGGACAGATACGCAGTATTTT
.	TRBV15	.	TRBJ2-2	CATSRGGGSNTGELFF	TGTGCCACCAGCAGAGGGGGCGGATCGAACACCGGGGAGCTGTTTTTT
.	TRBV11-3	.	TRBJ2-4	CASSPGDIQYF	TGTGCCAGCAGTCCAGGGGACATTCAGTACTTC
.	TRBV28	TRBD1	TRBJ1-5	CASTSDRGRNQPQHF	TGTGCCAGCACCTCGGACAGGGGTAGAAATCAGCCCCAGCATTTT
.	TRBV5-3	.	TRBJ2-3	CARSSPSGEILADTQYF	TGTGCCAGAAGCTCGCCTTCCGGGGAGATATTGGCAGATACGCAGTATTTT
few	TRBV5-8	TRBD1	TRBJ2-7	CASRGQGPHEQYF	TGTGCCAGCAGAGGACAGGGGCCCCACGAGCAGTACTTC
.	TRBV28	.	TRBJ1-5	CASSLEYRVGNQPQHF	TGTGCCAGCAGTTTAGAGTACAGGGTGGGCAATCAGCCCCAGCATTTT
.	TRBV19	TRBD2	TRBJ2-2	CASRLAGGSGSGELFF	TGTGCCAGTAGACTAGCGGGAGGGTCAGGGTCCGGGGAGCTGTTTTTT
.	TRBV6-1	TRBD1	TRBJ2-7	CASKTGAYEQYF	TGTGCCAGCAAGACAGGGGCCTACGAGCAGTACTTC
.	TRBV2	TRBD2	TRBJ2-3	CASSENGGASGRSSDTQYF	TGTGCCAGCAGTGAAAATGGGGGTGCTAGCGGGAGAAGTTCAGATACGCAGTATTTT
few	TRBV28	TRBD1	TRBJ1-5	CASSSRGHNQPQHF	TGTGCCAGCAGCAGCAGGGGGCACAATCAGCCCCAGCATTTT
.	TRBV5-1	TRBD2	TRBJ2-1	CASSLEASGGPYNEQFF	TGCGCCAGCAGCTTGGAGGCTAGCGGGGGCCCCTACAATGAGCAGTTCTTC
.	TRBV12-5	TRBD2	TRBJ2-5	CASGSGLAGVGETQYF	TGTGCTAGTGGTTCCGGACTAGCGGGAGTTGGGGAGACCCAGTACTTC
.	TRBV10-1	.	TRBJ2-3	CASSDPGSATDTQYF	TGCGCCAGCAGTGACCCCGGGTCAGCAACAGATACGCAGTATTTT
.	TRBV5-1	TRBD1	TRBJ2-3	CASSSGQGVIHF	TGCGCCAGCAGCTCGGGACAGGGGGTTATTCATTTT
.	TRBV19	.	TRBJ1-5	CASSALGQSNQPQHF	TGTGCCAGTAGTGCCTTGGGGCAGAGCAATCAGCCCCAGCATTTT
.	TRBV27	.	TRBJ2-1	CASSWSSYGNEQFF	TGTGCCAGCAGTTGGAGCTCCTACGGGAATGAGCAGTTCTTC
.	TRBV5-6	TRBD2	TRBJ2-1	CASSLAPGGPYNEQFF	TGTGCCAGCAGCTTGGCCCCGGGAGGGCCATACAATGAGCAGTTCTTC
.	TRBV6-6	.	TRBJ1-4	CASSKTQATNEKLFF	TGTGCCAGCAGCAAGACACAGGCAACTAATGAAAAACTGTTTTTT
.	TRBV30	.	TRBJ1-1	CAWLGQMNTEAFF	TGTGCCTGGTTAGGACAGATGAACACTGAAGCTTTCTTT
.	TRBV29-1	.	TRBJ1-1	CSVWDTLNTEAFF	TGCAGCGTATGGGACACCCTGAACACTGAAGCTTTCTTT
.	TRBV6-1	TRBD2	TRBJ2-7	CASSKTSGMGEQYF	TGTGCCAGCAGTAAGACTAGCGGGATGGGTGAGCAGTACTTC